This TCR beta chain was obtained from a study of tumor-infiltrating lymphocytes in primary liver carcinoma. Looking at the study overall: The study reported T1-T3 N0M0 tumors spanning 4.2 to 10 cm.

A word on this clonotype: Its antigen is unknown.

Co-extraction yielded RNA and DNA from around 20-30 mg of unsorted bulk tissue. General observations from the study: In tumor-adjacent and tumor-blood pairs, overlap was lower than in tumor region pairs. The top-250-clone fraction was significantly higher in tumors than in blood (p = 0.039).

cDNA specific to TCR beta was made from 500 ng of total RNA, with a constant-region primer employed for priming. Researchers made the TCR beta libraries by running three nested multiplex PCR rounds with slightly modified ARM-PCR. Each CDR3 protein is one row after TCRdb ran MiXCR on the multiplex PCR reads. The sample contains 75,000 to 80,000 distinct CDR3 sequences, roughly 71% of which appear only once. Sequenced input: tumor-adjacent normal liver tissue. This TCR was sampled from a man in his forties with primary liver carcinoma and hepatitis B virus infection.

The CDR3 DNA reads TGTGCTAACATCCCCCCGGAGCGGGGGGGCTACAATGAGCAGTTCTTC. This gives the protein CANIPPERGGYNEQFF. The chain links TRBV28 to TRBJ2-1, with 10 bases that match TRBD2. From germline, CDR1 is MDHEN and CDR2 SYDVKM. The CDR3 spans 16 residues.